Listed below are T cell receptor beta chains from one sample, sequenced in a study of T cell repertoires in cytomegalovirus infection. TCRdb redid the calling of the reads with MiXCR, one entry per CDR3 protein. The repertoire has about 600,000 distinct CDR3 sequences, around 24% of them found once; the top ten carry 6.5% to 10%. Input material: CD8+ T cells from PBMCs. All receptors derive from a human donor in good health (CMV status not recorded). Some clones in this sample may be carry-over from other donors' samples. CDR3s leave out the opening cysteine and the closing phenylalanine or tryptophan. The order of the fields is CDR3 protein, V gene, J gene.

CDR3aa: ASSYASGNTIY
v_gene: TRBV6-5
j_gene: TRBJ1-3

CDR3aa: SASFQRGGRETQY
v_gene: TRBV20-1
j_gene: TRBJ2-5

CDR3aa: ASSPVRDGAYEQY
v_gene: TRBV7-8
j_gene: TRBJ2-7

CDR3aa: ASRSGIQY
v_gene: TRBV2
j_gene: TRBJ2-4

CDR3aa: ASSQDPPSTEAF
v_gene: TRBV14
j_gene: TRBJ1-1

CDR3aa: ASTADSSTDTQY
v_gene: TRBV28
j_gene: TRBJ2-3

CDR3aa: SASIQGEANQPQH
v_gene: TRBV20-1
j_gene: TRBJ1-5

CDR3aa: ASSHPANYGYT
v_gene: TRBV14
j_gene: TRBJ1-2

CDR3aa: ASSLAPLAGDTQY
v_gene: TRBV12-3/TRBV12-4
j_gene: TRBJ2-3

CDR3aa: ASSSLRDSWETQY
v_gene: TRBV28
j_gene: TRBJ2-5

CDR3aa: ASRGLELF
v_gene: TRBV12-3/TRBV12-4
j_gene: TRBJ2-2

CDR3aa: ASSEMTRAADVF
v_gene: TRBV6-5
j_gene: TRBJ1-1

CDR3aa: ASSAPGQGDGYT
v_gene: TRBV5-4
j_gene: TRBJ1-2

CDR3aa: SVEGLGRGDEQF
v_gene: TRBV29-1
j_gene: TRBJ2-1

CDR3aa: ASSPLDRAYYQETQY
v_gene: TRBV14
j_gene: TRBJ2-5

CDR3aa: ASSYRREGTEAF
v_gene: TRBV6-6
j_gene: TRBJ1-1

CDR3aa: ASSYGQGSQPQH
v_gene: TRBV6-5
j_gene: TRBJ1-5

CDR3aa: ASSQEGLGYEQY
v_gene: TRBV3-1
j_gene: TRBJ2-7

CDR3aa: ASSLMGGGSYNEQF
v_gene: TRBV7-3
j_gene: TRBJ2-1

CDR3aa: ASSLGTAPAPYEQY
v_gene: TRBV7-9
j_gene: TRBJ2-7

CDR3aa: ASSSRSETPYNEQF
v_gene: TRBV5-1
j_gene: TRBJ2-1

CDR3aa: ASSQTGVANYGYT
v_gene: TRBV7-9
j_gene: TRBJ1-2

CDR3aa: ASSPTMGGPYNEQF
v_gene: TRBV12-3/TRBV12-4
j_gene: TRBJ2-1

CDR3aa: ASSQEQRGADEQY
v_gene: TRBV4-2
j_gene: TRBJ2-7

CDR3aa: ASSHDPRGLVQPQH
v_gene: TRBV23-1
j_gene: TRBJ1-5

CDR3aa: SAPDRGFWGYT
v_gene: TRBV20-1
j_gene: TRBJ1-2

CDR3aa: SVEPGSAF
v_gene: TRBV29-1
j_gene: TRBJ1-1

CDR3aa: ASSPEEGADTDTQY
v_gene: TRBV7-2
j_gene: TRBJ2-3

CDR3aa: ASTLLGGGNQPQH
v_gene: TRBV28
j_gene: TRBJ1-5

CDR3aa: ASSFPRGLGTDTQY
v_gene: TRBV7-9
j_gene: TRBJ2-3

CDR3aa: ASSLGGGGAGELF
v_gene: TRBV13
j_gene: TRBJ2-2

CDR3aa: ASSSVGTGTGELF
v_gene: TRBV7-9
j_gene: TRBJ2-2

CDR3aa: ASSTGGRSQPQH
v_gene: TRBV12-3/TRBV12-4
j_gene: TRBJ1-5

CDR3aa: ASSSGREIGPNVLT
v_gene: TRBV7-9
j_gene: TRBJ2-6

CDR3aa: ASSLSGEACNEQF
v_gene: TRBV7-6
j_gene: TRBJ2-1

CDR3aa: ASSKSEFTSSYNEQF
v_gene: TRBV7-6
j_gene: TRBJ2-1

CDR3aa: ASSPIQGTRNIQY
v_gene: TRBV7-2
j_gene: TRBJ2-4

CDR3aa: AISGHPRTSGGYNEQF
v_gene: TRBV10-3
j_gene: TRBJ2-1

CDR3aa: ASSSGQGPSNYGYT
v_gene: TRBV13
j_gene: TRBJ1-2

CDR3aa: ASSGERTGYYNEQF
v_gene: TRBV28
j_gene: TRBJ2-1

CDR3aa: ASSPQRRGAYEKLF
v_gene: TRBV7-9
j_gene: TRBJ1-4

CDR3aa: SAREPGTGAYNEQF
v_gene: TRBV20-1
j_gene: TRBJ2-1